This T cell receptor beta chain was captured by sequencing in a study of Ad26.COV2.S vaccination and SARS-CoV-2 variants. Study-wide points: Comparability of non-spike TCR breadth was observed across vaccine and placebo recipients. It was vaccine recipients, not placebo recipients, who had the higher spike-specific TCR breadth.

TCRdb's table, derived via immunoSEQ multiplex PCR, lists solely in-frame clones and lacks some. The data contain about 350,000 clones, roughly 89% of them singletons. Treatment reported: some 19 received Ad26.COV2.S at low or high dose, single or two shots; about 5 received placebo; per-sample allocation not given. Sampling was done on day 63 after the first vaccine or placebo injection. Vaccine was an Ad26 vector expressing Wuhan-strain SARS-CoV-2 spike. With respect to this clone: Its target is unknown.

Trimming shortened V by 0 bases and J by 4 bases, and 13 bases separated the two germline ends. Germline V CDR1 and CDR2: MNHNS, SASEGT. CDR3 size: 16 residues. This receptor was taken from a person aged 18-65 years who received the Ad26.COV2.S COVID-19 vaccine or a placebo. The genes are TRBV6-1 and TRBJ2-1; D might be TRBD1 (6 bases). Sequences were derived from peripheral blood, sampled in a trial of Ad26.COV2.S vaccine versus placebo. The CDR3 here is CASSEALGHPYNEQFF. In DNA, the CDR3 is TGTGCCAGCAGTGAAGCGCTGGGACACCCGTACAATGAGCAGTTCTTC.